These 30 T cell receptor beta chains were all obtained from the same sample, sequenced in a study of blood T cell repertoires in COVID-19. Method: immunoSEQ multiplex PCR; TCRdb's copy keeps in-frame clones and lacks some. The sample lists about 150,000 clones, roughly 79% seen once, with roughly 8.4% in the top ten. Material for sequencing was peripheral blood. The receptor set was obtained from a human donor with acute or convalescent COVID-19. The donor label of this sample is uncertain.

J is TRBJ1-6 and V is TRBV2; D is unclear. The CDR3 spans 12 residues. Trimming took off 2 bases at V and 7 bases at J, with 3 bases between the two ends. Germline V gene sequence: CDR1 SNHLY, CDR2 FYNNEI. The CDR3 loop is CASSESNSPLHF. The CDR3 DNA sequence: TGTGCCAGCAGTGAATCAAATTCACCCCTCCACTTT.

This chain links TRBV30 with TRBJ1-4; 8 bases line up with TRBD1. The V gene end was trimmed by 4 bases and the J gene end by 8 bases; junction bases not matched to a gene: 12. CDR3 length: 15 amino acids. The germline CDR1 and CDR2 sequences are GTSNPN and SVGIG (reference sequence). Written as DNA, the CDR3 is TGTGCCTGGACCCCGAGACAGGGGAAAAGGGAAAAACTGTTTTTT. Protein: CAWTPRQGKREKLFF.

V and J are TRBV29-1 and TRBJ2-2, with 9 bases aligning to TRBD1. The CDR3 consists of 17 residues. CDR1 is SQVTM and CDR2 is ANQGSEA in the germline V gene. J gave up 5 bases and V 0 bases, and 10 bases lay outside the gene matches. CDR3 coding DNA: TGCAGCGTTGAAGATGCTACAGGGGGCGCGAGGACCGGGGAGCTGTTTTTT. Translation gives CSVEDATGGARTGELFF.

CDR3 amino acids: CASSQVVRDEQYF. The CDR3 bases are TGCGCCAGCAGCCAAGTCGTGAGGGACGAGCAGTACTTC. The genes are TRBV4-1 and TRBJ2-7; possibly TRBD2 for D (5 bases). This CDR3 contains 13 residues. CDR1 is MGHRA, CDR2 YSYEKL, per germline. The germline V and J ends were trimmed by 1 base and 5 bases, with 9 bases remaining between them.

The chain couples TRBV5-6 to TRBJ1-1, with unresolved D. Germline V gives CDR1 SGHDT, CDR2 YYEEEE. There are 12 residues in the CDR3. V lost 3 bases and J lost 5, with 8 bases in between. The CDR3 spells CASSYGWTEAFF. The DNA for the CDR3 is TGTGCCAGCAGCTACGGGTGGACTGAAGCTTTCTTT.

The genes are TRBV6-5 and TRBJ2-7; 10 nucleotides match TRBD1. Germline CDR1 MNHEY, CDR2 SVGAGI. CDR3 size: 15 residues. With 6 bases clipped from V and 1 base from J, the junction kept 6 bases outside the gene matches. The CDR3 sequence: CASRPRDRGSYEQYF. The DNA of the CDR3 is TGTGCCAGCAGACCCCGGGACAGGGGTTCCTACGAGCAGTACTTC.

CDR3 protein: CASSDPPDRGHNEQFF. CDR3 nucleotides: TGTGCCAGCAGTGACCCCCCGGACAGGGGCCACAATGAGCAGTTCTTC. The V and J genes are TRBV2 and TRBJ2-1, with TRBD1 identical over 9 bases. Per the germline V gene, CDR1 is SNHLY and CDR2 is FYNNEI. The junction had 8 bases not matched to a gene; V was cut back by 3 bases and J by 5 bases. This CDR3 has 16 residues. The full variable domain, rest sourced from reference TRBV2 and TRBJ2-1, is EPEVTQTPSHQVTQMGQEVILRCVPISNHLYFYWYRQILGQKVEFLVSFYNNEISEKSEIFDDQFSVERPDGSNFTLKIRSTKLEDSAMYFCASSDPPDRGHNEQFFGPGTRLTVL.

The rearrangement uses TRBV19 and TRBJ1-5, with 7 bases lining up with TRBD1. Per the germline V gene, CDR1 is LNHDA and CDR2 is SQIVND (reference sequence). V was pared by 5 bases and J by 0 bases, with 4 bases of the junction left unmatched. This CDR3 spans 15 amino acids. The CDR3 spells CASSWDRYSNQPQHF. CDR3 DNA sequence: TGTGCCAGTAGTTGGGACAGATATAGCAATCAGCCCCAGCATTTT. The variable domain in full, completed from reference TRBV19 and TRBJ1-5, reads DGGITQSPKYLFRKEGQNVTLSCEQNLNHDAMYWYRQDPGQGLRLIYYSQIVNDFQKGDIAEGYSVSREKKESFPLTVTSAQKNPTAFYLCASSWDRYSNQPQHFGDGTRLSIL.

CDR3 region: CAYRRSRLFF. Written as DNA, the CDR3 is TGTGCCTATAGGAGAAGTCGGCTGTTTTTT. The rearrangement joins TRBV2 to TRBJ1-4, with D uncertain. The germline V gene has CDR1 SNHLY and CDR2 FYNNEI. The CDR3 is 10 amino acids. V was trimmed by 11 bases and J by 14 bases, leaving 15 bases between them.

The chain has TRBV7-3 and TRBJ1-1; a weak D match, TRBD1 (6 bases). Trimming left V 2 bases short and J 4 bases short, with 14 bases between. This CDR3 comprises 15 residues. Per germline, CDR1 SGHTA and CDR2 FQGTGA. CDR3 amino acids: CASSLEGGGGTEAFF. CDR3 DNA sequence: TGTGCCAGCAGCTTAGAGGGAGGGGGTGGCACTGAAGCTTTCTTT.

V is TRBV5-1 and J is TRBJ2-1; 7 bases are shared with TRBD1. Germline CDR1 and CDR2: SGHRS and YFSETQ. This CDR3 is built from 15 residues. After removal of 0 bases from V and 10 bases from J, the junction contained 10 bases not matched to a gene. The CDR3 loop reads CASSLGFKGAAEQFF. CDR3 bases: TGCGCCAGCAGCTTGGGGTTTAAGGGGGCAGCGGAGCAGTTCTTC.

The chain has TRBV25-1 and TRBJ2-2, with D unclear. Germline CDR1 reads MGHDK; CDR2 reads SYGVNS. Trimming took 4 bases from V and 0 from J, leaving 6 bases between them. CDR3 length: 14 amino acids. CDR3 sequence: CASSVAANTGELFF. The CDR3 DNA sequence: TGTGCCAGCAGTGTGGCAGCGAACACCGGGGAGCTGTTTTTT. Combining the CDR3 with reference TRBV25-1 and TRBJ2-2 gives the whole variable domain EADIYQTPRYLVIGTGKKITLECSQTMGHDKMYWYQQDPGMELHLIHYSYGVNSTEKGDLSSESTVSRIRTEHFPLTLESARPSHTSQYLCASSVAANTGELFFGEGSRLTVL.

The rearrangement joins TRBV11-2 to TRBJ2-7, with TRBD1 identical over 8 bases. The trim removed 4 bases at V and 3 bases at J, leaving 5 bases unmatched. From germline, CDR1 is SGHAT and CDR2 FQNNGV. The CDR3 has 14 amino acids. CDR3 amino acids: CASSSGGRYYEQYF. Written as DNA, the CDR3 is TGTGCCAGCAGCTCAGGGGGCAGATACTACGAGCAGTACTTC.

The V gene is TRBV6-5, the J gene TRBJ2-3; TRBD2 matches 7 bases. CDR3 size: 16 residues. Per the germline V gene, CDR1 is MNHEY and CDR2 is SVGAGI. Trimming at V came to 2 bases and at J to 2 bases, leaving 7 bases not matched to a gene. In nucleotides, the CDR3 is TGTGCCAGCAGTTACAGAGGGACTACACCCACAGATACGCAGTATTTT. Its protein product is CASSYRGTTPTDTQYF.

The chain links TRBV5-1 to TRBJ1-5, with no clear D. Trimming stripped 0 bases from V and 6 bases from J, with 7 bases between. This CDR3 is built from 13 residues. CDR1 is SGHRS and CDR2 is YFSETQ in the germline V gene. The CDR3 DNA reads TGCGCCAGCAGCTTGGCTGCGGGTCAGCCCCAGCATTTT. As protein: CASSLAAGQPQHF.

The V and J genes are TRBV10-2 and TRBJ2-2, with 8 bases fitting TRBD1. Germline V gives CDR1 WSHSY, CDR2 SAAADI. V trimming: 5 bases; J trimming: 5 bases; junction bases outside the gene matches: 7. CDR3 size: 15 residues. The DNA for the CDR3 is TGCGCCAGCAGTCAAGACAGGGGCGAGACCGGGGAGCTGTTTTTT. Translation: CASSQDRGETGELFF.

The chain recombines TRBV5-1 with TRBJ2-2; weak D call: TRBD1 (6 bases). V lost 3 bases and J lost 6, with 15 bases in between. Germline loops: CDR1 SGHRS, CDR2 YFSETQ. The CDR3 consists of 15 residues. CDR3 loop: CASSSVTGSAGELFF. The CDR3 nucleotides read TGCGCCAGCAGCTCGGTGACAGGAAGTGCCGGGGAGCTGTTTTTT.

The CDR3: CASSLSLAHNEQFF. The CDR3 nucleotides are TGTGCCAGCAGCTTATCTCTAGCCCACAATGAGCAGTTCTTC. The V call is TRBV7-8, the J call TRBJ2-1, with a possible D match to TRBD2 (5 bases). The germline gives CDR1 SGHVS, CDR2 FQNEAQ. This CDR3 region has 14 residues. The ends were cut back, 2 bases at V and 5 bases at J, with 10 bases in the middle.

This chain uses TRBV30 with TRBJ1-2; D is possibly TRBD1 (6 bases). Germline assignment: CDR1 GTSNPN and CDR2 SVGIG (reference sequence). This CDR3 has 14 residues. Trimming removed 1 base from V and 4 bases from J, with 13 bases in between. In DNA, the CDR3 is TGTGCCTGGAGTGCCACTGTCAGGGGCTATGGCTACACCTTC. This codes for CAWSATVRGYGYTF.

The V and J genes are TRBV4-1 and TRBJ1-2; weak D call: TRBD1 (6 bases). Germline CDR1 MGHRA, CDR2 YSYEKL. This CDR3 spans 15 amino acids. The V gene lost 11 bases and the J gene lost 4 bases, with 23 bases spanning the gap. CDR3 coding DNA: TGCGCCGTTCGGGACCCTTTCTTAGGGGGCTATGGCTACACCTTC. Protein: CAVRDPFLGGYGYTF.

This clone was seen more than once but under ten times. The chain carries TRBV27 and TRBJ1-2, with no clear D. V gave up 8 bases and J gave up 0 bases, with 10 bases separating them. The CDR3 is 13 residues long. CDR1 and CDR2 from the germline V gene are MNHEY and SMNVEV (reference sequence). CDR3 coding DNA: TGTGCCAGCGGCATTTCCTCTAACTATGGCTACACCTTC. Translated, it gives CASGISSNYGYTF.

The V and J genes are TRBV9 and TRBJ2-5; D not resolved. Trimming stripped 3 bases from V and 1 base from J, with 7 bases between. Germline V gives CDR1 SGDLS, CDR2 YYNGEE. This CDR3 has 13 amino acids. CDR3 sequence reads: CASSAPLQETQYF. CDR3 sequence (DNA): TGTGCCAGCAGCGCCCCCCTCCAAGAGACCCAGTACTTC.

The rearrangement joins TRBV4-2 to TRBJ1-6; D may be TRBD1 (5 bases). CDR1 and CDR2 from the germline V gene are LGHNA and YNFKEQ. CDR3 size: 16 residues. With 0 bases removed from V and 8 bases from J, the gap between germline ends came to 14 bases. The CDR3 here is CASSQESGQGDSPLHF. The CDR3 DNA reads as TGTGCCAGCAGCCAAGAAAGCGGGCAGGGCGATTCACCCCTCCACTTT.

The sample holds a few counts of this clone. The rearrangement joins TRBV7-9 to TRBJ2-6; D uncertain. The CDR3 has 16 amino acids. In germline, CDR1 is SEHNR, CDR2 FQNEAQ (reference sequence). Trimming cost V 2 bases and J 1 base, with 9 bases left between them. The CDR3 region is CASSLPPSSGANVLTF. CDR3 DNA sequence: TGTGCCAGCAGCTTACCACCCAGTTCTGGGGCCAACGTCCTGACTTTC.

J is TRBJ1-5 and V is TRBV19; 12 bases fit TRBD1. With V trimmed by 7 bases and J by 6 bases, 4 bases remained unmatched. The CDR3 loop spans 14 amino acids. Germline CDR1 and CDR2: LNHDA and SQIVND (reference sequence). The CDR3 nucleotides are TGTGCCAGTAAGGGGACAGGGGGCTTTCAGCCCCAGCATTTT. This translates into CASKGTGGFQPQHF.

V and J are TRBV21-1 and TRBJ2-5; the table's D gene call, TRBD2, was not cross checked with the DNA. TRBV21-1 is labeled a pseudogene. The CDR3 length is 17 residues. The CDR3 reads CANTPRTSGGIGGTQYF. The CDR3 DNA is TGTGCCAACACCCCCCGGACTAGCGGGGGGATCGGGGGGACCCAGTACTTC.

The rearrangement uses TRBV24-1 and TRBJ2-7, with TRBD1 matching over 9 bases. J was trimmed by 3 bases and V by 5 bases; bases with no gene match: 4. The CDR3 is made up of 14 amino acids. Germline V gene sequence: CDR1 KGHDR, CDR2 SFDVKD. CDR3 in DNA: TGTGCCACCAGTGTCTGGACAGGGGACTACGAGCAGTACGTC. It encodes CATSVWTGDYEQYV.

This sequence joins TRBV7-2 and TRBJ1-1, with TRBD1 identical over 8 bases. The trim removed 3 bases at V and 2 bases at J, leaving 2 bases unmatched. The CDR3 is 14 amino acids. Germline CDR1 reads SGHTA; CDR2 reads FQGNSA. The CDR3 sequence: CASSFDRGNTEAFF. The DNA of the CDR3 is TGTGCCAGCAGCTTCGACAGGGGAAACACTGAAGCTTTCTTT.

This chain uses TRBV28 with TRBJ1-4; unclear D gene. The V gene lost 7 bases and the J gene lost 8 bases, with 11 bases spanning the gap. Germline CDR1 MDHEN, CDR2 SYDVKM. The CDR3 sequence is 12 residues long. The CDR3 region has the DNA TGTGCCAGCAAGTCGGGGTGGGAAAAACTGTTTTTT. It translates to CASKSGWEKLFF.

The chain carries TRBV27 and TRBJ1-1, with D maybe TRBD1 (5 bases). Trimming took off 6 bases at V and 2 bases at J, with 13 bases between the two ends. Germline values: CDR1 MNHEY, CDR2 SMNVEV (reference sequence). CDR3 length: 14 residues. The CDR3, as DNA: TGTGCCAGCAGCCCCATAACAGGAAACACTGAAGCTTTCTTT. This gives the protein CASSPITGNTEAFF.